The 14 T cell receptor beta chains reported below all come from one sample, sequenced in a study of blood T cells in healthy people across ages. Sample-barcoded 5' priming and a J-beta primer mix drove a second PCR of about 7 to 11 cycles. Via MiXCR, TCRdb re-called the 5' RACE reads, giving one row per CDR3 protein. The sample yields over a million distinct CDR3 sequences, roughly 43% seen once. Sequenced material: blood. The origin of the receptors is a woman under 30 in good health.

Details on this clonotype: Since a much larger clone is just one base distant, this may be a read error. The J gene is TRBJ2-3, the V gene TRBV29-1; D is ambiguous. Germline CDR1 reads SQVTM; CDR2 reads ANQGSEA. Trimming removed 4 bases from V and 8 bases from J, with 16 bases in between. The CDR3 runs 13 residues. The CDR3 DNA reads as TGCAGCGTTGGAATTGGGGTCCGAGCTACGCAGTATTTT. It translates to CSVGIGVRATQYF.

This clonotype appeared a few times. The genes are TRBV30 and TRBJ1-1; D is undetermined. Germline V CDR1 and CDR2: GTSNPN, SVGIG (reference sequence). This CDR3 comprises 13 residues. V lost 1 base to trimming and J lost 7 bases, with 13 bases between them. Written as DNA, the CDR3 is TGTGCCTGGAGTGGTTTCGGCGCGGGTGAAGCTTTCTTT. This translates into CAWSGFGAGEAFF.

The table lists this clonotype with a few counts. The genes are TRBV20-1 and TRBJ2-2, with a tentative D call TRBD2 (5 bases). Looked up from germline, CDR1 is DFQATT and CDR2 is SNEGSKA (reference sequence). The CDR3 is 15 residues long. Trimming removed 0 bases from V and 2 bases from J, with 10 bases in between. This chain's CDR3 is CSARDRGPNTGELFF. DNA of the CDR3: TGCAGTGCTAGAGATCGGGGTCCCAACACCGGGGAGCTGTTTTTT.

V usage is TRBV27 and J usage is TRBJ2-7, with 13 nucleotides matching TRBD2. Unmatched junction bases numbered 4, after V lost 4 bases and J lost 4 bases. Germline V lookup: CDR1 MNHEY, CDR2 SMNVEV (reference sequence). The CDR3 runs 15 residues. The CDR3 spells CASSSILAGGYEQYF. In nucleotides, the CDR3 is TGTGCCAGCAGTTCAATACTAGCGGGAGGGTACGAGCAGTACTTC.

The rearrangement uses TRBV20-1 and TRBJ2-2; D unresolved. The CDR3 covers 15 residues. Germline values: CDR1 DFQATT, CDR2 SNEGSKA (reference sequence). V was cut by 1 base and J by 0 bases, with 9 bases left in between. CDR3 DNA: TGCAGTGCTAGAGGAGAGGACGCGAACACCGGGGAGCTGTTTTTT. Its protein is CSARGEDANTGELFF.

The CDR3 here is CASNKGQGTYEQYF. DNA of the CDR3: TGTGCCAGCAACAAGGGGCAGGGGACCTACGAGCAGTACTTC. V is TRBV6-2 or TRBV6-3 and J is TRBJ2-5; maybe TRBD1 (6 bases). Matching the DNA end better, TRBJ2-7 makes the J call doubtful. Germline V CDR1 and CDR2: MNHEY, SVGEGT. This CDR3 has 14 residues.

The V gene is TRBV7-9, the J gene TRBJ2-3; 7 nucleotides line up with TRBD2. J lost 1 base, V lost 1 base, and 5 bases had no gene match. CDR3 length: 16 amino acids. Per the germline V gene, CDR1 is SEHNR and CDR2 is FQNEAQ (reference sequence). The CDR3 bases are TGTGCCAGCAGCTTAGAGGCGGGGGTAGGCACAGATACGCAGTATTTT. Amino acids: CASSLEAGVGTDTQYF.

This chain joins TRBV4-1 and TRBJ1-1; 9 nucleotides agree with TRBD1. Germline assignment: CDR1 MGHRA and CDR2 YSYEKL. The CDR3 has 17 residues. With 1 base clipped from V and 3 bases from J, the junction kept 9 bases outside the gene matches. DNA for the CDR3: TGCGCCAGCAGCCAAGGGGGACAGGGTAGGTTTGACACTGAAGCTTTCTTT. It yields the protein CASSQGGQGRFDTEAFF.

The gene calls are TRBV7-9 and TRBJ2-3, with D possibly matching TRBD1 (5 bases). The CDR3 has 16 residues. Trimming stripped 1 base from V and 4 bases from J, with 15 bases between. Germline V CDR1 and CDR2: SEHNR, FQNEAQ (reference sequence). CDR3: CASSLDQRTSADTQYF. The CDR3 DNA is TGTGCCAGCAGCTTAGATCAACGGACAAGCGCAGATACGCAGTATTTT.

The chain joins TRBV24-1 to TRBJ2-3; D gene unclear. This CDR3 contains 13 residues. The V end was cut by 9 bases, the J end by 1 base, with 10 bases between. Germline V gene lookup returns CDR1 KGHDR and CDR2 SFDVKD. DNA of the CDR3: TGTGCCACCTCAAGACCGCGCACAGATACGCAGTATTTT. Its translation is CATSRPRTDTQYF.

V and J are TRBV4-3 and TRBJ2-1; TRBD2 aligns across 9 bases. J gave up 0 bases and V 0 bases, and 12 bases lay outside the gene matches. The CDR3 covers 20 residues. Germline-derived CDR1 and CDR2 are LGHNA and YSLEER. Here the CDR3 reads CASSQEPRLGRGGSYNEQFF. CDR3 nucleotide sequence: TGCGCCAGCAGCCAAGAACCCAGGCTGGGGCGGGGGGGCTCCTACAATGAGCAGTTCTTC.

The chain uses TRBV7-2 and TRBJ1-2; D possibly corresponds to TRBD1 (5 bases). Germline lookup yields CDR1 SGHTA and CDR2 FQGNSA. Deletions cut 2 bases from V and 8 bases from J, with 12 bases between. The length of the CDR3 is 13 residues. The CDR3 bases are TGTGCCAGCAGCTTATCCAGGGTGGAAGGCTACACCTTC. Translated, it gives CASSLSRVEGYTF.

The chain links TRBV12-3 or TRBV12-4 to TRBJ1-4; D uncertain. Trimming left V 5 bases short and J 0 bases short, with 13 bases between. The length of the CDR3 is 16 residues. This CDR3 is CASSGLSPSTNEKLFF. The CDR3 DNA follows: TGTGCCAGCAGTGGGCTAAGCCCCTCAACTAATGAAAAACTGTTTTTT.

This clonotype occurred a few times. The V gene is TRBV6-2 or TRBV6-3, the J gene TRBJ1-5; D gene unclear. This CDR3 contains 14 residues. V was clipped by 4 bases and J by 2 bases, with 9 bases between them. The germline V gene has CDR1 MNHEY and CDR2 SVGEGT. The CDR3: CASSSHWGNQPQHF. In DNA, the CDR3 is TGTGCCAGCAGTTCCCATTGGGGCAATCAGCCCCAGCATTTT.